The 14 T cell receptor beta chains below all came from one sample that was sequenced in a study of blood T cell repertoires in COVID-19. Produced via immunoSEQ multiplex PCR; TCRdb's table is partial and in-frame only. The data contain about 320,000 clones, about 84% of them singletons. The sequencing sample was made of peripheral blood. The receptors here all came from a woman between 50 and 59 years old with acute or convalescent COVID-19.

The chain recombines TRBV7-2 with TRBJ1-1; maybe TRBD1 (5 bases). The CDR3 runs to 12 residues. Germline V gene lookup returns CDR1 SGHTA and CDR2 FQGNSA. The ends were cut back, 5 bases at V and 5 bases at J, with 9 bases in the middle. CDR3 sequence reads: CASSTRGTEAFF. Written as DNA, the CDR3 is TGTGCCAGCAGCACCCGGGGGACTGAAGCTTTCTTT.

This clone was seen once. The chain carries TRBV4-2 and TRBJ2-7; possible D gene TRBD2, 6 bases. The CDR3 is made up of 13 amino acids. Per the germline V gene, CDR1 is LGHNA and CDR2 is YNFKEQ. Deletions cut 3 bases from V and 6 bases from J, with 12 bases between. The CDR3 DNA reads TGTGCCAGCAGCCAGGAGGGAGGCCGCGAGCAGTACTTC. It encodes CASSQEGGREQYF.

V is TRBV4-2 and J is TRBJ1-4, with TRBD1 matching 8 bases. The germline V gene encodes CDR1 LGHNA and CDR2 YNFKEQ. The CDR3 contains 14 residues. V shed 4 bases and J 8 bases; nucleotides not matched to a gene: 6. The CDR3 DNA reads TGTGCCAGCAGCCGCGGACAGGGAGGCGAAAAACTGTTTTTT. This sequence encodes CASSRGQGGEKLFF.

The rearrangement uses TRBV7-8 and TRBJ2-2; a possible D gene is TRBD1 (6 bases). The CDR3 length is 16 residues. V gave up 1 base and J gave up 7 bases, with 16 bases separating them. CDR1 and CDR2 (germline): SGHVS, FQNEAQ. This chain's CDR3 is CASSLGDKPILGELFF. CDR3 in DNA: TGTGCCAGCAGCTTAGGGGACAAGCCCATCCTCGGGGAGCTGTTTTTT.

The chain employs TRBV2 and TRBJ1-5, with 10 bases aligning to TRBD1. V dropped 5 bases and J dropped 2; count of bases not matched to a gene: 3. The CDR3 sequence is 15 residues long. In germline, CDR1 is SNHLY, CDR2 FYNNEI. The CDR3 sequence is CASSRQGAGNQPQHF. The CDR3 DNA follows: TGTGCCAGCAGTAGACAGGGGGCCGGCAATCAGCCCCAGCATTTT. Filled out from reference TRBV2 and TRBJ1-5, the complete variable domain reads EPEVTQTPSHQVTQMGQEVILRCVPISNHLYFYWYRQILGQKVEFLVSFYNNEISEKSEIFDDQFSVERPDGSNFTLKIRSTKLEDSAMYFCASSRQGAGNQPQHFGDGTRLSIL.

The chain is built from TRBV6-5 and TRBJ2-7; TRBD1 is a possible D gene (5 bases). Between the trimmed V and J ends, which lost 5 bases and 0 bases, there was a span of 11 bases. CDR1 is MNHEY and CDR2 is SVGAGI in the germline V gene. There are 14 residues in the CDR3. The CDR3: CASSPTGISYEQYF. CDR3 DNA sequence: TGTGCCAGCAGTCCTACAGGAATCTCCTACGAGCAGTACTTC.

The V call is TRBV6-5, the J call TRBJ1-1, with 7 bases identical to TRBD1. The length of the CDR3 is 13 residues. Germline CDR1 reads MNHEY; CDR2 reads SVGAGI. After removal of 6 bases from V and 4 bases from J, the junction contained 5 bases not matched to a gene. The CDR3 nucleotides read TGTGCCAGCAGATTAACAGGGGCCACTGAAGCTTTCTTT. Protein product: CASRLTGATEAFF.

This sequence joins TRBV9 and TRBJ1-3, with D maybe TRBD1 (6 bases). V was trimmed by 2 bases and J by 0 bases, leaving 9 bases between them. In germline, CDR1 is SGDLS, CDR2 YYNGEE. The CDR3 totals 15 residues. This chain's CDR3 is CASSVTGHSGNTIYF. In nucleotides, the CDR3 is TGTGCCAGCAGCGTGACAGGACACTCTGGAAACACCATATATTTT.

The CDR3 sequence: CASSPGGDTQYF. As DNA, the CDR3 is TGTGCCAGCAGCCCAGGGGGAGATACGCAGTATTTT. This chain uses TRBV7-8 with TRBJ2-3; 7 nucleotides align to TRBD1. The V segment lost 5 bases and the J segment 5 bases; nucleotides outside the gene matches: 1. Per the germline V gene, CDR1 is SGHVS and CDR2 is FQNEAQ. The CDR3 is 12 residues long.

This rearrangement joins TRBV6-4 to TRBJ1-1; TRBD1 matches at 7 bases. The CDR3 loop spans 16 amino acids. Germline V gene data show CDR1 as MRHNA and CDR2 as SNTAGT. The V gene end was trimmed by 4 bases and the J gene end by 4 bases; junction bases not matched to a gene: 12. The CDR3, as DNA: TGTGCCAGCAGTGCTTTTGTAGGGGGCCGGCGCACTGAAGCTTTCTTT. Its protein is CASSAFVGGRRTEAFF.

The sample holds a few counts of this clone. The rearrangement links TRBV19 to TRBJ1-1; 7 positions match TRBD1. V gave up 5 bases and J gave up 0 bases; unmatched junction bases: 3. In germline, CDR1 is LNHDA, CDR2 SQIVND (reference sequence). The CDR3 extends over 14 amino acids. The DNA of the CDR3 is TGTGCCAGTAGTGCCCAGGGGGTGAACACTGAAGCTTTCTTT. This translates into CASSAQGVNTEAFF.

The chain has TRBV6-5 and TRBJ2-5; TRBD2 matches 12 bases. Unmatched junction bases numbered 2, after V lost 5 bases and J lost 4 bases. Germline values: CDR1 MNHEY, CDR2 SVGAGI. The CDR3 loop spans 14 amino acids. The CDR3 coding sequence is TGTGCCAGCAGTCCGGGACTAGCGGGAGAGACCCAGTACTTC. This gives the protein CASSPGLAGETQYF.

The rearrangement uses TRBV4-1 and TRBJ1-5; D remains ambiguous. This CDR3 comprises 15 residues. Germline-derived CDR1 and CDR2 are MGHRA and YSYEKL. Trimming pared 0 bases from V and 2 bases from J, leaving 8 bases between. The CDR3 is CASSQEGSRNQPQHF. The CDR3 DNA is TGCGCCAGCAGCCAAGAAGGGAGTCGCAATCAGCCCCAGCATTTT.

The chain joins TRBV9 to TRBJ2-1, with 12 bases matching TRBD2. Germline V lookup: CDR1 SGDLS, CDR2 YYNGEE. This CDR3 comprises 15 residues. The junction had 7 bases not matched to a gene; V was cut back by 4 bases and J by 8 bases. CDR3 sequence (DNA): TGTGCCAGCAGCCCTCGACTAGCGGGAGCGGATGAGCAGTTCTTC. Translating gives CASSPRLAGADEQFF.